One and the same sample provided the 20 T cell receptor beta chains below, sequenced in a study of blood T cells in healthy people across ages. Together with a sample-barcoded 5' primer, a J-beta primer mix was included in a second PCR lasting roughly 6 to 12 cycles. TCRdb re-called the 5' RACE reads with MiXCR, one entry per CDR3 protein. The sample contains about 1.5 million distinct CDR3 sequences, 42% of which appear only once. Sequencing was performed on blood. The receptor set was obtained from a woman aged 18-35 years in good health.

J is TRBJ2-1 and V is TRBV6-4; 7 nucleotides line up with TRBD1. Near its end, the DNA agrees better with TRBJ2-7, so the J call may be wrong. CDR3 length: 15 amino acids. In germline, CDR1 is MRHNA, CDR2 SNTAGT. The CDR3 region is CASSSRDSSYNEQYF. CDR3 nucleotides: TGTGCCAGCAGTTCCAGGGACAGCTCCTACAATGAGCAGTACTTC.

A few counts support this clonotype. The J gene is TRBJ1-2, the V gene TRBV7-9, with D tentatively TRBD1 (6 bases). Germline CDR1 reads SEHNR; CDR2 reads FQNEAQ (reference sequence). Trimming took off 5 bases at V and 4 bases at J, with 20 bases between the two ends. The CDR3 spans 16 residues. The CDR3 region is CASSPGSGGLVYGYTF. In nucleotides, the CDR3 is TGTGCCAGCAGCCCGGGTTCGGGGGGGCTTGTCTATGGCTACACCTTC.

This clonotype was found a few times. The CDR3 region has the DNA TGTGCCAGCAGCCCCTTAAGGAGACGGGGGGACGAGCAGTACTTC. It translates to CASSPLRRRGDEQYF. V is TRBV3-1 and J is TRBJ2-7; 7 bases agree with TRBD2. Losses at the gene ends were 4 bases for V and 5 bases for J; bases not matched to a gene: 11. The germline V gene has CDR1 LGHDT and CDR2 YNNKEL (reference sequence). The CDR3 totals 15 residues.

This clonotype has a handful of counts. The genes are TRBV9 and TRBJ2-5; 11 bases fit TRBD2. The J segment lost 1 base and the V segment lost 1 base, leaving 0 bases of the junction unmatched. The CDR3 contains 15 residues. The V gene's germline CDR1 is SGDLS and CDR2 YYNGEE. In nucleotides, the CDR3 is TGTGCCAGCAGCGTAACTAGCGGGGGCCAAGAGACCCAGTACTTC. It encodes CASSVTSGGQETQYF.

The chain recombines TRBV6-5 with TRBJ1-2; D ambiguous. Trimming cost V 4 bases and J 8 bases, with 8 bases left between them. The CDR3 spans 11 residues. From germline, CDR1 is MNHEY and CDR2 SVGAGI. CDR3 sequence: CASSSGMGYTF. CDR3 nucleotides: TGTGCCAGCAGTTCCGGGATGGGCTACACCTTC.

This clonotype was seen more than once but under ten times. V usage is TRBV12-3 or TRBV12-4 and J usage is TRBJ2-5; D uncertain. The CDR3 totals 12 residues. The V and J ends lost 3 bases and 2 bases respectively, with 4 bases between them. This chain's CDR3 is CASSFIQETQYF. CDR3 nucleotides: TGTGCCAGCAGTTTTATTCAAGAGACCCAGTACTTC.

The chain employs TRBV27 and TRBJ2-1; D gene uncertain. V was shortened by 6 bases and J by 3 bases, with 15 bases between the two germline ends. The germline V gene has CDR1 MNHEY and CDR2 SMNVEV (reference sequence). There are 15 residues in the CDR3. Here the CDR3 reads CASSYDEPGYNEQFF. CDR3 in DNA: TGTGCCAGCAGCTATGATGAGCCGGGCTACAATGAGCAGTTCTTC.

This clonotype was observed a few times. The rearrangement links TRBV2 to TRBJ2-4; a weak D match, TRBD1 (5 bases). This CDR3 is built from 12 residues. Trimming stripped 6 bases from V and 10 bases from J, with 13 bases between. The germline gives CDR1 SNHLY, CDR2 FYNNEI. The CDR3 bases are TGTGCCAGCAGGAAGGAGTCAGGGATTCAGTACTTC. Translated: CASRKESGIQYF.

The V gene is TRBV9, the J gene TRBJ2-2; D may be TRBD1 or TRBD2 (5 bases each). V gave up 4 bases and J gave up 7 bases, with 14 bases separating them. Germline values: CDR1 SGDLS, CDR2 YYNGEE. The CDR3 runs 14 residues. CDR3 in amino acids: CASSSGTAGGELFF. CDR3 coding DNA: TGTGCCAGCAGCTCCGGGACGGCTGGCGGGGAGCTGTTTTTT.

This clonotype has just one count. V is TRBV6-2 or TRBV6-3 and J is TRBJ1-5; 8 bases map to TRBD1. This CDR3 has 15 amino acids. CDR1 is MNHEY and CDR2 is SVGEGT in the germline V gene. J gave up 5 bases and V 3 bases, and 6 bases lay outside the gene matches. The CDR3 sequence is CASSYRTGMDQPQHF. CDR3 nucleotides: TGTGCCAGCAGTTATCGGACAGGGATGGATCAGCCCCAGCATTTT.

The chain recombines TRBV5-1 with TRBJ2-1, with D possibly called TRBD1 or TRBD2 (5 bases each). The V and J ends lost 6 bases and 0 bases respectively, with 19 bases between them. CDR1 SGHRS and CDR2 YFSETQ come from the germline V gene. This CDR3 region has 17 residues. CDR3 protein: CASTRGDPGASYNEQFF. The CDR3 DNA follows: TGCGCCAGCACTAGGGGAGATCCCGGAGCCTCCTACAATGAGCAGTTCTTC.

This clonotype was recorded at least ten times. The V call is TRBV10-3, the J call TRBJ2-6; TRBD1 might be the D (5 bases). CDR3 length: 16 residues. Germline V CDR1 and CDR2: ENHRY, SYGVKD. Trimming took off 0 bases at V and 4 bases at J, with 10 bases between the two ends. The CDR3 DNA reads TGTGCCATCAGTGAGTCGATGGCAGGGGGGGCCAACGTCCTGACTTTC. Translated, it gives CAISESMAGGANVLTF.

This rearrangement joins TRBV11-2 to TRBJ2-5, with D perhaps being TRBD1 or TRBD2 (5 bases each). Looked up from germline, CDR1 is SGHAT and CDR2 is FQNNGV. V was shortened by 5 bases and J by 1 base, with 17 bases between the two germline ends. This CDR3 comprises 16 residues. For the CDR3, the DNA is TGTGCCAGCAGCCGAGCCCGAACCGGGACCCAAGAGACCCAGTACTTC. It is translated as CASSRARTGTQETQYF.

The CDR3 DNA reads as TGCGCCAGCAGCCAGAGCGTAGCGGGAGGGAATGAGCAGTACTTC. Translation: CASSQSVAGGNEQYF. The genes are TRBV4-1 and TRBJ2-5; 11 bases line up with TRBD2. From germline, CDR1 is MGHRA and CDR2 YSYEKL. This CDR3 comprises 15 residues. J lost 11 bases, V lost 3 bases, and 11 bases had no gene match.

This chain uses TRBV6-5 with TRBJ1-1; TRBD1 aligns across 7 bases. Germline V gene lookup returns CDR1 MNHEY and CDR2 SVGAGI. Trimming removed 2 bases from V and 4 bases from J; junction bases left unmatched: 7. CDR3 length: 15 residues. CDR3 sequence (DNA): TGTGCCAGCAGTTACACAAACAGGGGAGCCACTGAAGCTTTCTTT. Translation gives CASSYTNRGATEAFF.

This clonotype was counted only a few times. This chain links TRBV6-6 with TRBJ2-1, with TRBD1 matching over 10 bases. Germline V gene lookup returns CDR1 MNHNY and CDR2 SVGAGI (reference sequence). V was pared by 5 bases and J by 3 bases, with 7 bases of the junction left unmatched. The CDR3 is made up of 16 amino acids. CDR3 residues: CASSDRGRSLYNEQFF. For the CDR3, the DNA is TGTGCCAGCAGTGACAGGGGGCGTTCGCTCTACAATGAGCAGTTCTTC.

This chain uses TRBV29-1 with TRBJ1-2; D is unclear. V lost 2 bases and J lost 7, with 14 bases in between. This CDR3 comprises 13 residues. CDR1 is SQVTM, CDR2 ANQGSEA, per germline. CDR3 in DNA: TGCAGCGTTGAACAGGTCCAGTCGGGTGGCTACACCTTC. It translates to CSVEQVQSGGYTF.

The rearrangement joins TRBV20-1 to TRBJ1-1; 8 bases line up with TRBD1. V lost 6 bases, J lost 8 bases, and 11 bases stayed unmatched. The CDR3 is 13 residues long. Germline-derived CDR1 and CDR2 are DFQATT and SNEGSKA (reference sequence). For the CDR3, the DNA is TGCAGTGCCCCCGCGGCAGGGGGCGAGGAAGCTTTCTTT. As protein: CSAPAAGGEEAFF.

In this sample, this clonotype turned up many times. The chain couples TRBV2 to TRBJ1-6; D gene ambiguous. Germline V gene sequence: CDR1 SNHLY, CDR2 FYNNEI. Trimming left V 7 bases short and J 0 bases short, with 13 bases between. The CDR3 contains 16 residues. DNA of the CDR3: TGTGCCAGCAACCGAGAATTAAGCTCCTATAATTCACCCCTCCACTTT. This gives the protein CASNRELSSYNSPLHF.

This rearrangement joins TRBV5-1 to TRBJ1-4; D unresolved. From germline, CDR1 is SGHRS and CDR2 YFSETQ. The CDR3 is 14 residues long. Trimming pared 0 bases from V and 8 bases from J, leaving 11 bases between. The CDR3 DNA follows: TGCGCCAGCAGCTTGGGCGGGATTAGAGAAAAACTGTTTTTT. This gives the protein CASSLGGIREKLFF. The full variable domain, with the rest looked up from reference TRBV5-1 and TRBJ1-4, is KAGVTQTPRYLIKTRGQQVTLSCSPISGHRSVSWYQQTPGQGLQFLFEYFSETQRNKGNFPGRFSGRQFSNSRSEMNVSTLELGDSALYLCASSLGGIREKLFFGSGTQLSVL.